This note documents a single T cell receptor (beta chain) sequence. The antigen this receptor binds is unknown. No per-base quality is available; no much larger clone lies one base away. These data originate in a study of blood T cell repertoires in COVID-19 (dated by TCRdb to the early 2020s). Some background on the complete study: Collaborator samples came from the United States, Italy and Spain and covered acute and convalescent phases of COVID-19. Subjects who had been exposed to COVID-19, were actively infected with it, or had recovered from it provided the deeply sampled blood TCRbeta repertoires that made up the dataset. The samples were drawn from two sources: the first 160 participants of the ongoing ImmuneRACE study, and about 1,300 subjects contributed by 6 global collaborators. The material from the prospective study consisted of cDNA or gDNA derived from T cells, B-cell-depleted T cells, or PBMCs. Where available, HLA class I and class II types were obtained from metadata supplied by the sample provider rather than from assay-based typing. The sample metadata nearly always contained a de-identified subject ID, COVID-19 status, age in years and sex. The repertoires were released in a freely available public database meant as a resource for research on the immune response to SARS-CoV-2. What the authors observed across the whole study: The amount of clinical and demographic metadata varied by source and participant and was provided uncurated.

The CDR3 sequence holds 16 residues, the cysteine and phenylalanine included. Solely the CDR3 DNA is kept, with 48 bases framed from the first base. From the germline V gene, CDR1 is MGHDK and CDR2 is SYGVNS. Trimming accounts for 2 bases at V and 7 bases at J, while the number of junction bases matched to no gene is 13. TCRbeta CDR3 regions were amplified from genomic DNA by means of the immunoSEQ Assay, a bias-controlled multiplex PCR. The study's processing was this. Nucleated cell counts per sample were estimated from amplification of reference gene primers within the assay. To quantify the absolute abundance of each unique TCRbeta CDR3 rearrangement, sequence reads were collapsed and filtered. Productive Simpson clonality was computed per sample as the square root of Simpson's diversity index over productive rearrangements. The clones in this table, taken by TCRdb from immuneACCESS, are in-frame only. Not every clone is retained; where verified, under half of the shortfall comes from an unresolved V gene, and the cause of the rest is unknown. V and J calls and clone size follow that table, whereas D and trimming were derived from the DNA. For this sample the table gives 300,000 to 400,000 clones, of which more than 85% were detected only once. 1% of the sample goes to the ten largest clones.

Participants in the prospective study were enrolled through a virtual design, were aged about 18 to 100 years, and lived in 20 to 30 United States geographic areas. Cohort assignment in the prospective study relied on participant-reported clinical history from a screening survey and a study questionnaire. Recovered participants in ImmuneRACE Cohort 3 were defined by two consecutive negative NP/OP PCR tests, clearance by a healthcare professional, or resolution of symptoms. Mobile phlebotomists in the prospective study collected whole blood, serum and a nasopharyngeal or oropharyngeal swab from every participant. Participants in the prospective study had the option to provide additional blood draws and questionnaires over a 2-month period. Prospective study blood samples were shipped either frozen or at room temperature before DNA extraction.

The TCR comes from a woman aged 25 to 45 who had recovered from COVID-19. The sample taken for sequencing was PBMCs or T cells enriched from blood (not recorded which). The chain joins TRBV25-1 to TRBJ1-2; TRBD1 lines up with 7 middle nucleotides. In nucleotides, the sequence is TGTGCCAGCAGTGAACACCAGGTTGGACAGGAGAGTGGCTACACCTTC. The translation is CASSEHQVGQESGYTF.